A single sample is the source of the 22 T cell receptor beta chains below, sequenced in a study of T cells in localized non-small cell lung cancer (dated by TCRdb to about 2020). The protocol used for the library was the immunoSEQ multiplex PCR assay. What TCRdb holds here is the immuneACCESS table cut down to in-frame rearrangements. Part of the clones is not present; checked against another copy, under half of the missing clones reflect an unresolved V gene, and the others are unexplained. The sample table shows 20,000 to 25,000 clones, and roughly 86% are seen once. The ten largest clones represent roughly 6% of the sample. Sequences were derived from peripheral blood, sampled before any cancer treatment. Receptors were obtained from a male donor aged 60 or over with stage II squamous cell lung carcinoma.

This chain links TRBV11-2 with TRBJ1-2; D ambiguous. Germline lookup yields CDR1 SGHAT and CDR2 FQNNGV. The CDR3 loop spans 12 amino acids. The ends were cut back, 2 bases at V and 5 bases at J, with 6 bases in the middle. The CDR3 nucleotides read TGTGCCAGCAGCTTACAGACGTATGGCTACACCTTC. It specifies CASSLQTYGYTF.

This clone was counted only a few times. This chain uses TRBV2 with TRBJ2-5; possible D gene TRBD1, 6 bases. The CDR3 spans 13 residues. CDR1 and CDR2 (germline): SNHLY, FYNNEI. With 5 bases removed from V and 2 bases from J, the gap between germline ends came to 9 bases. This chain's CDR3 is CASSLDRQETQYF. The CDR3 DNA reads TGTGCCAGCAGTTTGGACAGACAAGAGACCCAGTACTTC.

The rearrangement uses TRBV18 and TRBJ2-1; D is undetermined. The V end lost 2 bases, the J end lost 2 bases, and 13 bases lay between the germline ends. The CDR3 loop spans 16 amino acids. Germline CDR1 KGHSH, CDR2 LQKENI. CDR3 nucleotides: TGTGCCAGCTCACCAGCGCGGCCACTAACCTACAATGAGCAGTTCTTC. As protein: CASSPARPLTYNEQFF.

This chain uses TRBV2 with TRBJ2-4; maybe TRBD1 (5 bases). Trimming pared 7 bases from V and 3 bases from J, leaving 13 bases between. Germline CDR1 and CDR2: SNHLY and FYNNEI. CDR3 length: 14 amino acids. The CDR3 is CASMLQGLKNIQYF. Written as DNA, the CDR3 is TGTGCCAGCATGCTCCAGGGCCTCAAAAACATTCAGTACTTC.

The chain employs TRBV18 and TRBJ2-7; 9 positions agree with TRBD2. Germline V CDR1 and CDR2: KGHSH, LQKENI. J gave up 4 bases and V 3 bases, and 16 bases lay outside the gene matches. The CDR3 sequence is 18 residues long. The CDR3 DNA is TGTGCCAGCTCACCTACCGGGATTAGCGGGAGCGGAGGTTACGAGCAGTACTTC. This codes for CASSPTGISGSGGYEQYF.

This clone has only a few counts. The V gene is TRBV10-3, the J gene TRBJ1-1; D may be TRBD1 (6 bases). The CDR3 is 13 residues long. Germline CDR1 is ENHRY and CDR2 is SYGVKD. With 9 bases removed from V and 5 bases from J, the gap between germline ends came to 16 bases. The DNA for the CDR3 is TGTGCCATACGTACAGGGAGTGGGACTGAAGCTTTCTTT. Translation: CAIRTGSGTEAFF.

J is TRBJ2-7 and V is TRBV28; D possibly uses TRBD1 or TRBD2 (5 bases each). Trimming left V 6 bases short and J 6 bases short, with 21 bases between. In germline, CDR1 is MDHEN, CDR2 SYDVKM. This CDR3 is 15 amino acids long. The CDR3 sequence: CASRRRDGPYGEQYF. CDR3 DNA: TGTGCCAGCAGGCGCAGGGACGGGCCATATGGCGAGCAGTACTTC.

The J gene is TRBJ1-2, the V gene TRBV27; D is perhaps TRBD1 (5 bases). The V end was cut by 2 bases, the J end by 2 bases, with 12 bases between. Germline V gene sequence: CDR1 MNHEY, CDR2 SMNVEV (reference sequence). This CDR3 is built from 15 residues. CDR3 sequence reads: CASSLRGATNYGYTF. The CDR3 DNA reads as TGTGCCAGCAGTTTAAGAGGGGCGACGAACTATGGCTACACCTTC.

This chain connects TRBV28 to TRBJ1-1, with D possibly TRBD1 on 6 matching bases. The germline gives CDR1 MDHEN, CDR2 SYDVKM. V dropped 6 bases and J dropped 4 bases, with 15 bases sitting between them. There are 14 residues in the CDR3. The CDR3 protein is CASSPHRESTEAFF. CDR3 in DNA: TGTGCCAGCAGCCCCCACAGGGAAAGCACTGAAGCTTTCTTT.

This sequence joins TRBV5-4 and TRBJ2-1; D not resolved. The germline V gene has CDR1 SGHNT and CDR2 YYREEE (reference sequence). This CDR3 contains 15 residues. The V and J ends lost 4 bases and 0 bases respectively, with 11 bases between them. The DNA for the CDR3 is TGTGCCAGCAGCCCGGAGACCTCCTCCTACAATGAGCAGTTCTTC. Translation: CASSPETSSYNEQFF. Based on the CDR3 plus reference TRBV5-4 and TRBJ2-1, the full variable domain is ETGVTQSPTHLIKTRGQQVTLRCSSQSGHNTVSWYQQALGQGPQFIFQYYREEENGRGNFPPRFSGLQFPNYSSELNVNALELDDSALYLCASSPETSSYNEQFFGPGTRLTVL.

The CDR3 sequence: CAIARGPKETQYF. For the CDR3, the DNA is TGTGCCATCGCTAGGGGGCCGAAAGAGACCCAGTACTTC. The chain carries TRBV6-1 and TRBJ2-5, with 7 bases aligning to TRBD1. The V and J ends lost 10 bases and 3 bases, in that order; junction bases with no gene match: 8. CDR3 size: 13 residues. Looked up from germline, CDR1 is MNHNS and CDR2 is SASEGT.

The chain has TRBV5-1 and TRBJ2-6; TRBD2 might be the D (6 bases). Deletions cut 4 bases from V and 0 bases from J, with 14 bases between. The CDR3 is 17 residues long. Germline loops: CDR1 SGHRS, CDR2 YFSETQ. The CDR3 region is CASSLARGISGANVLTF. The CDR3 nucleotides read TGCGCCAGCAGCCTGGCCCGGGGGATCTCTGGGGCCAACGTCCTGACTTTC.

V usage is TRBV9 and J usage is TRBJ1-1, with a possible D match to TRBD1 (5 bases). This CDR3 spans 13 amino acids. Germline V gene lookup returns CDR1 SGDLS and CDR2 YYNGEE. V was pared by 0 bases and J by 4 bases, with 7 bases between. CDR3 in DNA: TGTGCCAGCAGCGTAGGGGGCAGCACTGAAGCTTTCTTT. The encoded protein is CASSVGGSTEAFF.

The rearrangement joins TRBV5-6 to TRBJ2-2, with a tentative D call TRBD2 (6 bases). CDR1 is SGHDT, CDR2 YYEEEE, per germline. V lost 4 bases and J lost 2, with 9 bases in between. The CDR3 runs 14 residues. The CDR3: CASSRESNTGELFF. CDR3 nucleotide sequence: TGTGCCAGCAGCCGGGAGTCCAACACCGGGGAGCTGTTTTTT.

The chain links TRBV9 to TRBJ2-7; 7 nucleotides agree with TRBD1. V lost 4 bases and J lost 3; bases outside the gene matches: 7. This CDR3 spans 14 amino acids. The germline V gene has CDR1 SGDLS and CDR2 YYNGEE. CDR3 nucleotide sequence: TGTGCCAGCAGCCCACAGGGGTCGGTCTACGAGCAGTACTTC. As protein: CASSPQGSVYEQYF.

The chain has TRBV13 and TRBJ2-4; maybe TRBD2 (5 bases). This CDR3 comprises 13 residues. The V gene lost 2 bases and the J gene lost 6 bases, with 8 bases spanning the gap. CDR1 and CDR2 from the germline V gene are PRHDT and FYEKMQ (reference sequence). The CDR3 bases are TGTGCCAGCAGCTTAAACCGGGGAAACATTCAGTACTTC. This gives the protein CASSLNRGNIQYF.

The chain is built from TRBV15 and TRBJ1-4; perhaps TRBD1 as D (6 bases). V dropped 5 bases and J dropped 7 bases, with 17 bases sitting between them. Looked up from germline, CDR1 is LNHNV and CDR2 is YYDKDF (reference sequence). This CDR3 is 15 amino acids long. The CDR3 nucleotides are TGTGCCACCAGCGGGAGACAGGTGATGGGTGAAAAACTGTTTTTT. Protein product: CATSGRQVMGEKLFF.

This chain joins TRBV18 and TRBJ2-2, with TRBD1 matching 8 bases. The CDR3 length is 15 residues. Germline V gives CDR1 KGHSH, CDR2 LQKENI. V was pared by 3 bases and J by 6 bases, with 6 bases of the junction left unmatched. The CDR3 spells CASSPGTGVPGELFF. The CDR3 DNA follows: TGTGCCAGCTCACCCGGGACAGGAGTCCCCGGGGAGCTGTTTTTT. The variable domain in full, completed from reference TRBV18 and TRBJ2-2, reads NAGVMQNPRHLVRRRGQEARLRCSPMKGHSHVYWYRQLPEEGLKFMVYLQKENIIDESGMPKERFSAEFPKEGPSILRIQQVVRGDSAAYFCASSPGTGVPGELFFGEGSRLTVL.

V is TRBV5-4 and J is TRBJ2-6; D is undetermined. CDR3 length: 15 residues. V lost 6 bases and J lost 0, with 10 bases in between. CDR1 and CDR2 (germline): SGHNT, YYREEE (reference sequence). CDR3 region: CASTPPDSGANVLTF. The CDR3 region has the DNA TGTGCCAGCACCCCGCCCGACTCTGGGGCCAACGTCCTGACTTTC.

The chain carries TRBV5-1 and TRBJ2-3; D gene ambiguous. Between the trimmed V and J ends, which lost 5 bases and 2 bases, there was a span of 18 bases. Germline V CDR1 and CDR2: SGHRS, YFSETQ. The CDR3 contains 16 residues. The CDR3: CASRSLGDVNTDTQYF. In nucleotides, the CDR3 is TGCGCCAGCAGGAGCCTAGGAGATGTGAACACAGATACGCAGTATTTT.

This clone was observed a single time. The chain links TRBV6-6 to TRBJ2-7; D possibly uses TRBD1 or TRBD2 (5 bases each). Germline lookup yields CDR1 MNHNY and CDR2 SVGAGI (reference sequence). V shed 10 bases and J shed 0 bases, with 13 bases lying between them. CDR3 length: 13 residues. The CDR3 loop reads CATKGRSSYEQYF. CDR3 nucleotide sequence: TGTGCCACCAAGGGGAGAAGCTCCTACGAGCAGTACTTC.

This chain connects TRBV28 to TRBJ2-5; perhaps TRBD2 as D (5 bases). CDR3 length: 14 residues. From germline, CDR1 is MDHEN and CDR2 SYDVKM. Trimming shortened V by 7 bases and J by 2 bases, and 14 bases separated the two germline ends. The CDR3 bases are TGTGCCAGCAAGGGTGGAGGCCTGCAAGAGACCCAGTACTTC. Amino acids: CASKGGGLQETQYF.